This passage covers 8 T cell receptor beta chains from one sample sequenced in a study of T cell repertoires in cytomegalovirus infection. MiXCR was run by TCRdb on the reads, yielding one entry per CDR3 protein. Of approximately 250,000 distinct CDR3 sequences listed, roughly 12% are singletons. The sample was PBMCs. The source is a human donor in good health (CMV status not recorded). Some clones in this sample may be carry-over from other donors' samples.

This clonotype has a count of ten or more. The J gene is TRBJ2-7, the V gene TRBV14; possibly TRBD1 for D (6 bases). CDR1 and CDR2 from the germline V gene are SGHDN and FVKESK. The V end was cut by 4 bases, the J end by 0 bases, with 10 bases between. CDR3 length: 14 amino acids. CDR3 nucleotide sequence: TGTGCCAGCAGCCGGACAGACCTCTCCTACGAGCAGTACTTC. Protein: CASSRTDLSYEQYF.

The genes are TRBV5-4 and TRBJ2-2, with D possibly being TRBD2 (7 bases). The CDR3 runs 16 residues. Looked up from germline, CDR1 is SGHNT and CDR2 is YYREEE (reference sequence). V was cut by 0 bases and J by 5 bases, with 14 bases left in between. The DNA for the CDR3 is TGTGCCAGCAGCTTGGGTGGCGGGGGCGGAACCGGGGAGCTGTTTTTT. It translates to CASSLGGGGGTGELFF.

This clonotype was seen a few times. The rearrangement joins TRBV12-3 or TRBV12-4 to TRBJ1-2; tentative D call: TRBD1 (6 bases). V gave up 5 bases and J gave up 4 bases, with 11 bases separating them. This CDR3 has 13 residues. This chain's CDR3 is CASSPGTLYGYTF. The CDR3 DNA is TGTGCCAGCAGTCCCGGGACACTCTATGGCTACACCTTC.

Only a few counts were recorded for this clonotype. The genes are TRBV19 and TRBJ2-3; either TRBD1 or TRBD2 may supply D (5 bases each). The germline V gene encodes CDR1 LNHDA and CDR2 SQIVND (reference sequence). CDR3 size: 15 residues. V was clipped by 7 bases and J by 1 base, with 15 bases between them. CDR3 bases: TGTGCCAGTACCAACTCCGGGGCCCGCACAGATACGCAGTATTTT. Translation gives CASTNSGARTDTQYF.

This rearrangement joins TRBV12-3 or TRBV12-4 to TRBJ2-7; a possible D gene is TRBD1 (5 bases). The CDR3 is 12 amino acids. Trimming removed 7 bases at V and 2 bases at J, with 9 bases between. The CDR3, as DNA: TGTGCCAGCATGGACACGGCCTACGAGCAGTACTTC. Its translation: CASMDTAYEQYF.

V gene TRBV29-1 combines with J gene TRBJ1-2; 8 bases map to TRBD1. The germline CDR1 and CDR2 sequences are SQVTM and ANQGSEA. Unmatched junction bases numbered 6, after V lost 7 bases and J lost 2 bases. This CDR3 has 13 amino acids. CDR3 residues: CSAATGANYGYTF. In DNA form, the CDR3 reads TGCAGCGCTGCGACAGGGGCAAACTATGGCTACACCTTC.

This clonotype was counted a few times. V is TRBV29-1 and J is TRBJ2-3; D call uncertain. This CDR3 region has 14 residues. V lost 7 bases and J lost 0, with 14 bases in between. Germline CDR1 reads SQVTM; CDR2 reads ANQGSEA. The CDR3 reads CSAMGKVSTDTQYF. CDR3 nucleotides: TGCAGCGCCATGGGGAAAGTTAGCACAGATACGCAGTATTTT.

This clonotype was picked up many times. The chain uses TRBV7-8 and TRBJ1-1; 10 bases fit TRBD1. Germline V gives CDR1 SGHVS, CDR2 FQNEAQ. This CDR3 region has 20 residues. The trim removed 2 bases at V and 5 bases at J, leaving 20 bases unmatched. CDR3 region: CASSLLLRSPGTGAGTEAFF. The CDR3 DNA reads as TGTGCCAGCAGCTTACTATTACGATCGCCTGGGACAGGGGCCGGAACTGAAGCTTTCTTT.